This paragraph reports one TCR beta chain. CDR3 size: 15 residues. The germline V gene has CDR1 LGHDT and CDR2 YNNKEL (reference sequence). With 4 bases clipped from V and 2 bases from J, the junction kept 5 bases outside the gene matches. These data originate in a study of blood T cell repertoires in COVID-19. Authors' processing steps: The authors estimated nucleated cell counts from reference gene primer amplification. The method was immunoSEQ multiplex PCR; TCRdb's version includes in-frame clones alone and lacks a portion of them. That table furnishes V, J and clone size, whereas the DNA furnished D and trimming. The table lists roughly 250,000 clones, approximately 85% of them singletons.

This receptor was obtained from a woman in her thirties who had recovered from COVID-19. The chain carries TRBV3-1 (or the pseudogene TRBV3-2) and TRBJ2-7; 10 nucleotides line up with TRBD2. The material sequenced was PBMCs or T cells enriched from blood (not recorded which). DNA of the CDR3: TGTGCCAGCAGCCCTAGCGGGAGAAAGACCTACGAGCAGTACTTC. Translation: CASSPSGRKTYEQYF.